These 31 T cell receptor beta chains share one sample of origin, sequenced in a study of T cells expressing NK-cell markers. TCRdb reprocessed the 5' RACE reads and reports one entry per CDR3 protein, with no DNA. The table counts over 100,000 distinct CDR3 sequences; less than 20% lies in the top ten. Material: blood T cells: a sorted CD56 or NKG2C T cell subset, CD4+ or CD8+ T cells, or bulk PBMC T cells (not recorded which). These receptors were collected from a woman between 18 and 75 years old in good health.

This rearrangement joins TRBV7-9 to TRBJ2-1; TCRdb outputs TRBD1, but without DNA this stays unchecked. This CDR3 spans 17 amino acids. Germline assignment: CDR1 SEHNR and CDR2 FQNEAQ (reference sequence). CDR3 amino acids: CASSSPRRYENYNEQFF.

This chain uses TRBV27 with TRBJ2-7; the D call from TCRdb, TRBD2, cannot be confirmed without DNA. The CDR3 contains 15 residues. CDR1 is MNHEY and CDR2 is SMNVEV in the germline V gene (reference sequence). The CDR3 spells CASSRTGAGVSEQYF.

The rearrangement links TRBV6-6 to TRBJ2-3; TCRdb reports TRBD2, a call that lacks DNA to check it against. This CDR3 region has 15 residues. Germline V gene sequence: CDR1 MNHNY, CDR2 SVGAGI (reference sequence). The CDR3 spells CASTPRGRDTDTQYF.

The V gene is TRBV10-1, the J gene TRBJ1-5; TCRdb returns TRBD1, unconfirmable since there is no DNA. Germline V gene sequence: CDR1 WNHNN, CDR2 SYGVQD (reference sequence). The CDR3 totals 20 residues. The CDR3 spells CASSESLPGTTQGTNQPQHF.

The chain links TRBV12-3 or TRBV12-4 to TRBJ2-3; there is no DNA to check the TCRdb D call of TRBD2. The length of the CDR3 is 13 residues. The CDR3 sequence is CASISGATDTQYF.

V and J are TRBV4-3 and TRBJ2-1. There are 14 residues in the CDR3. Germline loops: CDR1 LGHNA, CDR2 YSLEER. The CDR3 sequence is CASSQESGYNEQFF.

This rearrangement joins TRBV7-6 to TRBJ1-5. The CDR3 has 16 amino acids. Germline CDR1 SGHVS, CDR2 FNYEAQ. The CDR3 is CASSLVRATSNQPQHF.

This chain links TRBV20-1 with TRBJ2-5; the TRBD2 assignment by TCRdb is unverifiable without DNA. Per germline, CDR1 DFQATT and CDR2 SNEGSKA (reference sequence). The CDR3 has 15 amino acids. The CDR3 sequence: CSARDGTGLEETQYF.

The J gene is TRBJ1-1, the V gene TRBV19; no DNA is available, so the TRBD1 call from TCRdb remains unchecked. Germline V gene lookup returns CDR1 LNHDA and CDR2 SQIVND (reference sequence). This CDR3 comprises 14 residues. This CDR3 reads CASSPQGWNTEAFF.

V usage is TRBV27 and J usage is TRBJ2-7. CDR1 is MNHEY, CDR2 SMNVEV, per germline (reference sequence). The CDR3 extends over 14 amino acids. CDR3: CASSIGRSAYEQYF.

The chain recombines TRBV6-4 with TRBJ2-2; TCRdb's D call of TRBD1 is untestable without DNA. This CDR3 contains 16 residues. CDR1 is MRHNA and CDR2 is SNTAGT in the germline V gene. The CDR3 sequence is CASSETTTGLLGELFF.

The rearrangement uses TRBV4-3 and TRBJ2-1. This CDR3 contains 12 residues. Germline-derived CDR1 and CDR2 are LGHNA and YSLEER. The CDR3: CASSLGVHEQFF.

V usage is TRBV6-5 and J usage is TRBJ1-1; no DNA is available, so the TRBD1 call from TCRdb remains unchecked. Germline CDR1 and CDR2: MNHEY and SVGAGI. CDR3 length equals 14 residues. The CDR3 is CASSYGGLNTEAFF.

The V gene is TRBV2, the J gene TRBJ1-5. The CDR3 contains 14 residues. Looked up from germline, CDR1 is SNHLY and CDR2 is FYNNEI. CDR3 amino acids: CASSGLDSNQPQHF.

The chain links TRBV20-1 to TRBJ2-1. Germline V CDR1 and CDR2: DFQATT, SNEGSKA (reference sequence). This CDR3 comprises 11 residues. Here the CDR3 reads CSAREWNEQFF.

The chain links TRBV5-4 to TRBJ2-3. Germline CDR1 is SGHNT and CDR2 is YYREEE (reference sequence). This CDR3 spans 14 amino acids. The CDR3 region is CASSRRISTDTQYF.

The chain combines TRBV15 with TRBJ2-1; TCRdb lists TRBD2, though no DNA is available to test this call. CDR1 and CDR2 from the germline V gene are LNHNV and YYDKDF (reference sequence). The length of the CDR3 is 16 residues. This CDR3 is CATSRDPSGSTNEQFF. Combining the CDR3 with reference TRBV15 and TRBJ2-1 gives the whole variable domain DAMVIQNPRYQVTQFGKPVTLSCSQTLNHNVMYWYQQKSSQAPKLLFHYYDKDFNNEADTPDNFQSRRPNTSFCFLDIRSPGLGDTAMYLCATSRDPSGSTNEQFFGPGTRLTVL.

This sequence joins TRBV5-1 and TRBJ2-6. Germline lookup yields CDR1 SGHRS and CDR2 YFSETQ. This CDR3 has 14 residues. The CDR3 protein is CASIDSSGANVLTF. Filled out from reference TRBV5-1 and TRBJ2-6, the complete variable domain reads KAGVTQTPRYLIKTRGQQVTLSCSPISGHRSVSWYQQTPGQGLQFLFEYFSETQRNKGNFPGRFSGRQFSNSRSEMNVSTLELGDSALYLCASIDSSGANVLTFGAGSRLTVL.

The J gene is TRBJ2-7, the V gene TRBV7-9; the TCRdb D gene call, TRBD2, has no DNA to confirm it. Germline V CDR1 and CDR2: SEHNR, FQNEAQ (reference sequence). The CDR3 spans 16 residues. The CDR3: CASSKPFTGSSYEQYF.

V and J are TRBV20-1 and TRBJ2-2; TCRdb's D gene call, TRBD2, goes unchecked for lack of DNA. The germline V gene has CDR1 DFQATT and CDR2 SNEGSKA (reference sequence). The CDR3 sequence is 14 residues long. CDR3 region: CSAREAGETGELFF.

The chain couples TRBV9 to TRBJ2-5; the TCRdb call, TRBD2, lacks DNA for checking. This CDR3 contains 13 residues. Germline lookup yields CDR1 SGDLS and CDR2 YYNGEE. The CDR3 sequence is CASSSPREETQYF.

The chain employs TRBV20-1 and TRBJ1-1; the D call from TCRdb, TRBD1, cannot be confirmed without DNA. From germline, CDR1 is DFQATT and CDR2 SNEGSKA (reference sequence). This CDR3 region has 14 residues. This CDR3 is CSVLHRGRNTEAFF.

V and J are TRBV2 and TRBJ2-1; without DNA, the TCRdb call of TRBD1 cannot be checked. The CDR3 is 12 residues long. Germline V gene sequence: CDR1 SNHLY, CDR2 FYNNEI. The CDR3 spells CASLTPGREQFF.

The chain couples TRBV28 to TRBJ2-1. Per germline, CDR1 MDHEN and CDR2 SYDVKM. The CDR3 runs to 11 residues. The CDR3: CARDRYNEQFF.

CDR3 sequence: CASSQDPLGTGLSGANVLTF. This rearrangement joins TRBV4-1 to TRBJ2-6; TCRdb indicates TRBD1, and absent DNA this call remains unverified. The germline CDR1 and CDR2 sequences are MGHRA and YSYEKL. This CDR3 is built from 20 residues.

V usage is TRBV19 and J usage is TRBJ2-5; with no DNA, the TCRdb D assignment of TRBD1 cannot be verified. The CDR3 contains 16 residues. Germline V gene data show CDR1 as LNHDA and CDR2 as SQIVND (reference sequence). The CDR3 is CASSSPGQGVRETQYF.

The chain joins TRBV6-2 or TRBV6-3 to TRBJ2-1; there is no DNA to check the TCRdb D call of TRBD2. This CDR3 region has 15 residues. Germline values: CDR1 MNHEY, CDR2 SVGEGT. The CDR3 loop is CASSYAGTSGNEQFF.

The gene calls are TRBV7-7 and TRBJ2-5; TCRdb proposes TRBD2, but this gene call is untestable without DNA. The CDR3 is 13 residues long. The V gene's germline CDR1 is SSHAT and CDR2 FNYEAQ (reference sequence). The CDR3 is CASTSGGQETQYF.

The chain uses TRBV7-2 and TRBJ1-2; without DNA, the TCRdb call of TRBD1 cannot be checked. Germline V gives CDR1 SGHTA, CDR2 FQGNSA. The CDR3 loop spans 15 amino acids. The CDR3 loop is CASSFDSLGGIGYTF.

The V call is TRBV12-3 or TRBV12-4, the J call TRBJ2-2. The CDR3 has 13 amino acids. CDR3: CASSLTNTGELFF.

This chain links TRBV5-4 with TRBJ1-6; the TCRdb D gene call, TRBD1, has no DNA to confirm it. CDR1 SGHNT and CDR2 YYREEE come from the germline V gene (reference sequence). The CDR3 loop spans 15 amino acids. The CDR3: CASSLQGQNNSPLHF.